The rows below give T cell receptor beta chains drawn from one sample of a study of blood T cell repertoires in COVID-19. TCRdb's copy holds only in-frame clones and misses some; the assay was immunoSEQ multiplex PCR. There are under 250,000 clones in the sample; 82% occur only once, and approximately 3.6% lies in the top ten. Sequenced: PBMCs or T cells enriched from blood (not recorded which). The receptors were sampled from a woman aged 55-75 years who had recovered from COVID-19. Both conserved end residues are part of each CDR3. The order of the fields is clone size, D gene, V gene, J gene, CDR3 DNA, CDR3 protein. The D gene is left open where the match is weak. Clone size appears in some rows only: once, few, many, or a class for an expanded clone.

size: -; D: TRBD1; V: TRBV29-1; J: TRBJ2-7; DNA: TGCAGCGTTGCTGAGGGGGCGAACGAGCAGTACTTC; CDR3: CSVAEGANEQYF
size: -; D: -; V: TRBV20-1; J: TRBJ1-4; DNA: TGCAGCGCCGGGGGTAATGAAAAACTGTTTTTT; CDR3: CSAGGNEKLFF
size: -; D: -; V: TRBV30; J: TRBJ2-3; DNA: TGTGCCTGGAGTGACGGGAGAGGAGATACGCAGTATTTT; CDR3: CAWSDGRGDTQYF
size: -; D: -; V: TRBV3-1/TRBV3-2; J: TRBJ2-1; DNA: TGTGCCAGCAGCCAAAGGAGGGCCAATGAGCAGTTCTTC; CDR3: CASSQRRANEQFF
size: once; D: TRBD1; V: TRBV11-2; J: TRBJ1-4; DNA: TGTGCCAGCAGCCTCGGACAGGGTAATGAAAAACTGTTTTTT; CDR3: CASSLGQGNEKLFF
size: -; D: -; V: TRBV10-3; J: TRBJ1-3; DNA: TGTGCCATCAGCCCGCTACGTAGAAACACCATATATTTT; CDR3: CAISPLRRNTIYF
size: -; D: -; V: TRBV10-3; J: TRBJ1-5; DNA: TGTGCCATCAGTGACTCAGGGTCTAGCAATCAGCCCCAGCATTTT; CDR3: CAISDSGSSNQPQHF
size: -; D: TRBD1; V: TRBV9; J: TRBJ2-2; DNA: TGTGCCAGCAGCGTGCGTCTACAGGGGTTGGCCGGGGAGCTGTTTTTT; CDR3: CASSVRLQGLAGELFF
size: -; D: -; V: TRBV12-3/TRBV12-4; J: TRBJ1-5; DNA: TGTGCCAGCAGCCTCAGGGACAATCAGCCCCAGCATTTT; CDR3: CASSLRDNQPQHF
size: -; D: -; V: TRBV10-1; J: TRBJ2-2; DNA: TGCGCCAGCAGTGACACCCAGTACACCGGGGAGCTGTTTTTT; CDR3: CASSDTQYTGELFF
size: -; D: -; V: TRBV2; J: TRBJ1-6; DNA: TGTGCCAGCAGTGGACAGCGAGATTCACCCCTCCACTTT; CDR3: CASSGQRDSPLHF
size: many; D: -; V: TRBV6-1; J: TRBJ2-5; DNA: TGTGCCAGCAGTGAAGTTAGGACTCTTCAAGAGACCCAGTACTTC; CDR3: CASSEVRTLQETQYF
size: -; D: TRBD2; V: TRBV7-2; J: TRBJ2-1; DNA: TGTGCCAGCAGCTTGGGACTAGCGGGAGGCAATGAGCAGTTCTTC; CDR3: CASSLGLAGGNEQFF
size: -; D: -; V: TRBV7-2; J: TRBJ2-5; DNA: TGTGCCAGCAGCCTCAGGGTGGGCAGGCAAGAGACCCAGTACTTC; CDR3: CASSLRVGRQETQYF
size: -; D: -; V: TRBV6-5; J: TRBJ1-3; DNA: TGTGCCAGCAGGTCAGGGCGAGGAAACACCATATATTTT; CDR3: CASRSGRGNTIYF
size: -; D: TRBD2; V: TRBV29-1; J: TRBJ2-1; DNA: TGCAGCGTTGAGCCTAGCGGAGACAATGAGCAGTTCTTC; CDR3: CSVEPSGDNEQFF
size: -; D: -; V: TRBV29-1; J: TRBJ1-1; DNA: TGCAGCGTTGAAAGGGGCAGGGGCACTGAAGCTTTCTTT; CDR3: CSVERGRGTEAFF
size: few; D: -; V: TRBV2; J: TRBJ2-2; DNA: TGTGCCAGCAGCCCTAACGCGAACACCGGGGAGCTGTTTTTT; CDR3: CASSPNANTGELFF
size: once; D: TRBD1; V: TRBV29-1; J: TRBJ1-1; DNA: TGCAGCGTCAGCGGACAGGGAAAAGGCACTGAAGCTTTCTTT; CDR3: CSVSGQGKGTEAFF
size: -; D: TRBD1; V: TRBV18; J: TRBJ2-7; DNA: TGTGCCAGCTCACCGAGAGGACAGGGATTTACCTACGAGCAGTACTTC; CDR3: CASSPRGQGFTYEQYF